The 17 T cell receptor beta chains presented below share a single source sample, sequenced in a study of T cell responses to AZD1222 COVID-19 vaccine (dated by TCRdb to about 2021). The library was built by means of the immunoSEQ multiplex PCR assay. TCRdb limited this immuneACCESS table to in-frame rearrangements with V and J called. A share of clones is missing; checked studies link under half to unresolved V genes, and the rest is unexplained. The table for this sample lists fewer than 200,000 clones; about 90% of them were counted only once. Approximately 2% of the sample goes to the ten largest clones. The time point label here, explained by the study, means: baseline before first vaccination. The specimen was peripheral blood, collected on day 0 of AZD1222 vaccination. The origin of the receptors is an adult in good health.

The chain joins TRBV7-2 to TRBJ1-3, with unresolved D. Germline V gene sequence: CDR1 SGHTA, CDR2 FQGNSA. The germline V and J ends were trimmed by 1 base and 10 bases, with 14 bases remaining between them. The CDR3 contains 14 residues. CDR3 in amino acids: CASSLETVLGTIYF. CDR3 in DNA: TGTGCCAGCAGCTTAGAGACCGTCCTCGGAACCATATATTTT.

This rearrangement joins TRBV4-3 to TRBJ1-5; no definite D call. The V end lost 1 base, the J end lost 1 base, and 8 bases lay between the germline ends. CDR1 and CDR2 from the germline V gene are LGHNA and YSLEER. This CDR3 comprises 15 residues. CDR3 protein: CASSQVLQSNQPQHF. As DNA, the CDR3 is TGCGCCAGCAGCCAAGTCCTACAGAGCAATCAGCCCCAGCATTTT.

The rearrangement uses TRBV2 and TRBJ1-5; possibly TRBD1 for D (6 bases). V was shortened by 5 bases and J by 4 bases, with 15 bases between the two germline ends. The length of the CDR3 is 15 residues. The V gene's germline CDR1 is SNHLY and CDR2 FYNNEI. CDR3 sequence (DNA): TGTGCCAGCAGTCCCCTTGGAGGGGGAAATCAGCCCCAGCATTTT. Its translation is CASSPLGGGNQPQHF.

J is TRBJ2-4 and V is TRBV9; D is perhaps TRBD2 (5 bases). The CDR3 is 14 amino acids. CDR1 and CDR2 from the germline V gene are SGDLS and YYNGEE. Trimming left V 2 bases short and J 1 base short, with 7 bases between. This chain's CDR3 is CASSVGKAKNIQYF. The DNA of the CDR3 is TGTGCCAGCAGCGTCGGGAAGGCCAAAAACATTCAGTACTTC.

The chain uses TRBV28 and TRBJ1-6; D not certain. Germline V gives CDR1 MDHEN, CDR2 SYDVKM. V lost 4 bases to trimming and J lost 0 bases, with 7 bases between them. This CDR3 spans 15 amino acids. The CDR3 loop is CASSSRSSYNSPLHF. The CDR3 bases are TGTGCCAGCAGTTCGCGGAGCTCCTATAATTCACCCCTCCACTTT.

CDR3 residues: CASSSGGRTDTQYF. DNA of the CDR3: TGTGCCAGCAGTTCGGGGGGTCGCACAGATACGCAGTATTTT. This rearrangement joins TRBV6-2 or TRBV6-3 to TRBJ2-3; the match to TRBD2 covers 7 bases. V was pared by 4 bases and J by 1 base, with 2 bases of the junction left unmatched. This CDR3 spans 14 amino acids. The V gene's germline CDR1 is MNHEY and CDR2 SVGEGT.

This rearrangement joins TRBV28 to TRBJ1-2; 9 positions agree with TRBD1. Germline V gene data show CDR1 as MDHEN and CDR2 as SYDVKM. The CDR3 is made up of 14 amino acids. The ends lost 5 bases at V and 4 bases at J; junction bases unmatched: 5. The CDR3 reads CASSTTGGPYGYTF. DNA for the CDR3: TGTGCCAGCAGTACAACAGGGGGCCCCTATGGCTACACCTTC.

The chain combines TRBV28 with TRBJ2-2, with 8 bases lining up with TRBD2. CDR1 is MDHEN and CDR2 is SYDVKM in the germline V gene. The CDR3 length is 17 residues. J was trimmed by 3 bases and V by 2 bases; bases with no gene match: 8. CDR3 protein: CASSLLSAGVDTGELFF. The CDR3 DNA reads as TGTGCCAGCAGTTTACTATCAGCGGGAGTCGACACCGGGGAGCTGTTTTTT.

The V and J genes are TRBV30 and TRBJ1-6; no firm D call. This CDR3 contains 15 residues. Germline V gives CDR1 GTSNPN, CDR2 SVGIG (reference sequence). V was shortened by 1 base and J by 8 bases, with 15 bases between the two germline ends. CDR3 amino acids: CAWSGSQTVDSPLHF. DNA for the CDR3: TGTGCCTGGAGTGGTTCCCAAACCGTGGATTCACCCCTCCACTTT.

This chain connects TRBV20-1 to TRBJ1-1; D may be TRBD1 (6 bases). V was shortened by 5 bases and J by 4 bases, with 11 bases between the two germline ends. The CDR3 spans 12 residues. The germline V gene has CDR1 DFQATT and CDR2 SNEGSKA (reference sequence). The CDR3 protein is CSAGGGATEAFF. CDR3 sequence (DNA): TGCAGTGCTGGTGGGGGCGCCACTGAAGCTTTCTTT.

This rearrangement joins TRBV19 to TRBJ1-2; D unclear. The CDR3 sequence is 13 residues long. V lost 5 bases, J lost 8 bases, and 15 bases lay in between. Germline CDR1 reads LNHDA; CDR2 reads SQIVND (reference sequence). The CDR3 reads CASSVGSRRGYTF. The CDR3, as DNA: TGTGCCAGTAGTGTCGGGTCACGGCGAGGCTACACCTTC.

This sequence joins TRBV5-6 and TRBJ1-5; 11 bases fit TRBD1. Germline values: CDR1 SGHDT, CDR2 YYEEEE. CDR3 length equals 17 residues. J gave up 6 bases and V 4 bases, and 12 bases lay outside the gene matches. CDR3 in DNA: TGTGCCAGCAGCCTCACTGGACAGGGGGCGATATCTCAGCCCCAGCATTTT. It codes for CASSLTGQGAISQPQHF. Combining the CDR3 with reference TRBV5-6 and TRBJ1-5 gives the whole variable domain DAGVTQSPTHLIKTRGQQVTLRCSPKSGHDTVSWYQQALGQGPQFIFQYYEEEERQRGNFPDRFSGHQFPNYSSELNVNALLLGDSALYLCASSLTGQGAISQPQHFGDGTRLSIL.

V usage is TRBV19 and J usage is TRBJ2-7, with a tentative D call TRBD1 (6 bases). Trimming took off 3 bases at V and 0 bases at J, with 9 bases between the two ends. The CDR3 consists of 14 residues. CDR1 LNHDA and CDR2 SQIVND come from the germline V gene (reference sequence). The CDR3 is CASSIGTLSYEQYF. The CDR3 DNA reads TGTGCCAGTAGTATTGGGACACTCTCCTACGAGCAGTACTTC.

The chain recombines TRBV9 with TRBJ1-1; a weak D match, TRBD1 (5 bases). CDR1 is SGDLS and CDR2 is YYNGEE in the germline V gene. Trimming took off 1 base at V and 3 bases at J, with 7 bases between the two ends. The CDR3 loop spans 13 amino acids. CDR3 DNA sequence: TGTGCCAGCAGCGTAAAAGGGGACACTGAAGCTTTCTTT. It encodes CASSVKGDTEAFF.

The chain has TRBV18 and TRBJ1-3, with unresolved D. From germline, CDR1 is KGHSH and CDR2 LQKENI. The CDR3 spans 14 residues. V lost 3 bases, J lost 4 bases, and 10 bases lay in between. CDR3 in DNA: TGTGCCAGCTCACCCGGTGTAGTCGGAAACACCATATATTTT. Encoded protein: CASSPGVVGNTIYF. Full variable domain (remainder filled in from reference TRBV18 and TRBJ1-3): NAGVMQNPRHLVRRRGQEARLRCSPMKGHSHVYWYRQLPEEGLKFMVYLQKENIIDESGMPKERFSAEFPKEGPSILRIQQVVRGDSAAYFCASSPGVVGNTIYFGEGSWLTVV.

The V call is TRBV5-4, the J call TRBJ2-5, with no clear D. The CDR3 consists of 12 residues. Trimming stripped 0 bases from V and 0 bases from J, with 0 bases between. The germline V gene encodes CDR1 SGHNT and CDR2 YYREEE (reference sequence). The CDR3 DNA is TGTGCCAGCAGCTTGGACCAAGAGACCCAGTACTTC. It yields the protein CASSLDQETQYF.

The sample holds one count of this clone. V and J are TRBV7-9 and TRBJ1-1; D is unresolved. Per the germline V gene, CDR1 is SEHNR and CDR2 is FQNEAQ (reference sequence). Deletions cut 3 bases from V and 6 bases from J, with 8 bases between. CDR3 length: 12 amino acids. The CDR3 nucleotides are TGTGCCAGCAGCTTTTTAGTGTCTGAAGCTTTCTTT. Translating it yields CASSFLVSEAFF.